Sequencing of this T cell receptor (beta chain) was carried out in a study of Graves' ophthalmopathy and Graves' hyperthyroidism. RNA transcripts provided the template for amplifying TCR beta CDR3 regions. HTBI primers served in a first-round RT-PCR, which a second-round multiplex PCR followed. A single record per CDR3 protein comes from TCRdb applying MiXCR to the multiplex PCR reads. The sample consists of a few hundred thousand distinct CDR3 sequences, under 45% of them appearing once. Overall study findings and caveats: Blood also harbored most expanded thyroid clonotypes above 0.001 frequency.

Worth noting for this clonotype: Antigen: not known.

The CDR3 is 14 residues long. V shed 7 bases and J 6 bases; nucleotides not matched to a gene: 12. Germline V gives CDR1 SGHDT, CDR2 YYEEEE. The source of this sequence is an adult man with Graves' hyperthyroidism. The sample was peripheral blood or thyroid tissue (not recorded which). V and J are TRBV5-6 and TRBJ2-7; 8 nucleotides align to TRBD1. Here the CDR3 DNA reads TGTGCCAGCGCAGAGCGGACAGGGTGGGGCGAGCAGTACTTC. Translated, it gives CASAERTGWGEQYF.